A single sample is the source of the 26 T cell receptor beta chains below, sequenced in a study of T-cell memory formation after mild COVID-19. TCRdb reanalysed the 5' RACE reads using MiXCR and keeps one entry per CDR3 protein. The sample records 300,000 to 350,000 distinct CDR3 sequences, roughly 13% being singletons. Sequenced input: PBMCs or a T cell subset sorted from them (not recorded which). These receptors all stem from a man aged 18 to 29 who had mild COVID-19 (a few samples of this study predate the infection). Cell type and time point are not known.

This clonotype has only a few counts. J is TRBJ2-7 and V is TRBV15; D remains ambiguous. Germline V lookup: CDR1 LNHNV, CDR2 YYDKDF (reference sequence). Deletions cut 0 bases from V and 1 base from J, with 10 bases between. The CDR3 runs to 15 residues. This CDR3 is CATSREHGASYEQYV. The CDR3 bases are TGTGCCACCAGCAGAGAGCACGGCGCATCCTACGAGCAGTACGTC.

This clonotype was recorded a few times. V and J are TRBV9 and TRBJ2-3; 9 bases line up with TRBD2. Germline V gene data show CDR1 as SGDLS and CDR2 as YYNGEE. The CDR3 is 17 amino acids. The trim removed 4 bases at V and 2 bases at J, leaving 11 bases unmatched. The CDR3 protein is CASSSPASGGFTDTQYF. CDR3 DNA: TGTGCCAGCAGCTCCCCCGCGAGCGGGGGGTTCACAGATACGCAGTATTTT.

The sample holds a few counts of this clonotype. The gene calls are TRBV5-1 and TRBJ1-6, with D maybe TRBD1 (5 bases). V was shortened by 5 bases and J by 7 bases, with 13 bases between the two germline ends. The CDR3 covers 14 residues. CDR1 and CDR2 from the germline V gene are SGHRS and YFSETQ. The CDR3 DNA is TGCGCCAGCAGACCCGGGACGGAGAATTCACCCCTCCACTTT. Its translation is CASRPGTENSPLHF.

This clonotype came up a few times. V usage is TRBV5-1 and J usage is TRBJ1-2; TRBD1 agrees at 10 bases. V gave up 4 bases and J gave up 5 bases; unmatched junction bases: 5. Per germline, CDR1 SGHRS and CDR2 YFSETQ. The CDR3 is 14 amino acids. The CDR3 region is CASSRDRGTYGYTF. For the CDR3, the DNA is TGCGCCAGCAGCCGGGACAGGGGAACTTATGGCTACACCTTC. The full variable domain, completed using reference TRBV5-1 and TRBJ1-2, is KAGVTQTPRYLIKTRGQQVTLSCSPISGHRSVSWYQQTPGQGLQFLFEYFSETQRNKGNFPGRFSGRQFSNSRSEMNVSTLELGDSALYLCASSRDRGTYGYTFGSGTRLTVV.

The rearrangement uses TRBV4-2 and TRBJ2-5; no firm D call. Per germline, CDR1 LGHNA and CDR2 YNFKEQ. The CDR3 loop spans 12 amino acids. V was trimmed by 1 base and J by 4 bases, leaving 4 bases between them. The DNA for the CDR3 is TGTGCCAGCAGCCAAGGGCGAGAGACCCAGTACTTC. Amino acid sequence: CASSQGRETQYF.

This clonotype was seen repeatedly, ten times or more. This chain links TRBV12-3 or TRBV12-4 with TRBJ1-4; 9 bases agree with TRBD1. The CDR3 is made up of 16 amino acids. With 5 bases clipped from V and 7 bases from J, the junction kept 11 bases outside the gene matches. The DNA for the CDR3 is TGTGCCAGCAGTCCTCGGCCCCGGGACAGGGTTGAAAAACTGTTTTTT. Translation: CASSPRPRDRVEKLFF.

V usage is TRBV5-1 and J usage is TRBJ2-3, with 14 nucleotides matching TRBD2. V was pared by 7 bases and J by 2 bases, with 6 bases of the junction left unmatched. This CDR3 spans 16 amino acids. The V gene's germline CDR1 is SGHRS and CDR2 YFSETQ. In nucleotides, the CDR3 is TGCGCCAGCGAGACTAGCGGGGGGGCTCCCACAGATACGCAGTATTTT. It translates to CASETSGGAPTDTQYF.

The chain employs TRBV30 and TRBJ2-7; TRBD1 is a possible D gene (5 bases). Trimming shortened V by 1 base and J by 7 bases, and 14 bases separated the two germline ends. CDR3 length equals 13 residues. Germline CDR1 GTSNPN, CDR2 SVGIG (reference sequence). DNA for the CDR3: TGTGCCTGGAGTGGCGCGGCAGGGTATGAGCAGTACTTC. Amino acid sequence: CAWSGAAGYEQYF.

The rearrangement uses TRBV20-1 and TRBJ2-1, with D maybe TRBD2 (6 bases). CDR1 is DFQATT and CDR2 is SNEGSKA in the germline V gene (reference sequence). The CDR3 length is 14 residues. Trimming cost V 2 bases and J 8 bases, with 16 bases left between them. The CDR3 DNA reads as TGCAGTGCTAGAAAGGGCGGGGTGGGCGATGAGCAGTTCTTC. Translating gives CSARKGGVGDEQFF.

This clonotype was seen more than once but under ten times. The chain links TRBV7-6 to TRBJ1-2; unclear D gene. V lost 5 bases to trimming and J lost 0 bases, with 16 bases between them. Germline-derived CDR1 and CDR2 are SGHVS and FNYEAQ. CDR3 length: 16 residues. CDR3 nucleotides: TGTGCCAGCAGCCCTCGGACGGGTACCACTAACTATGGCTACACCTTC. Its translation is CASSPRTGTTNYGYTF.

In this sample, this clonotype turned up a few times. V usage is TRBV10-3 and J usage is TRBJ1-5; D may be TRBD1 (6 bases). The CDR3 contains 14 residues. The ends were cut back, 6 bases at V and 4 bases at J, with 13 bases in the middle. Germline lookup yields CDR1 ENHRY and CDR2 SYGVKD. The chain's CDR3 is CAISLDSSNQPQHF. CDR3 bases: TGTGCCATCAGCCTGGACAGCTCTAATCAGCCCCAGCATTTT.

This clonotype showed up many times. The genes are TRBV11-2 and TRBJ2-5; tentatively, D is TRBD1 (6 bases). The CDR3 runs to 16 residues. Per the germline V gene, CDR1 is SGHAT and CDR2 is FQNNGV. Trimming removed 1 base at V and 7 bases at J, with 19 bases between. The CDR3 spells CASSLGTGQMLGTQYF. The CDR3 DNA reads TGTGCCAGCAGCTTAGGGACGGGACAAATGTTAGGGACCCAGTACTTC. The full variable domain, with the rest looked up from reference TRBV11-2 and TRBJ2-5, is EAGVAQSPRYKIIEKRQSVAFWCNPISGHATLYWYQQILGQGPKLLIQFQNNGVVDDSQLPKDRFSAERLKGVDSTLKIQPAKLEDSAVYLCASSLGTGQMLGTQYFGPGTRLLVL.

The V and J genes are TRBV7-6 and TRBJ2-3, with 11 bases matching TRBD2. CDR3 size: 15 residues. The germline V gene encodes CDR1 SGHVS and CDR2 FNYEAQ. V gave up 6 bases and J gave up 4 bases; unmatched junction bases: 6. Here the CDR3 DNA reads TGTGCCAGCAGTTCTACTAGCGGGGGCTCAGATACGCAGTATTTT. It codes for CASSSTSGGSDTQYF.

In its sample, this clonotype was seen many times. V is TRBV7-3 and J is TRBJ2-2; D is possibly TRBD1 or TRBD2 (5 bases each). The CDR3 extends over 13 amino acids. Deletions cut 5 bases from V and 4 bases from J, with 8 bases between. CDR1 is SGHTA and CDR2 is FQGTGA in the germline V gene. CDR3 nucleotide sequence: TGTGCCAGCAGCCAGGGAGCCACCGGGGAGCTGTTTTTT. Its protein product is CASSQGATGELFF.

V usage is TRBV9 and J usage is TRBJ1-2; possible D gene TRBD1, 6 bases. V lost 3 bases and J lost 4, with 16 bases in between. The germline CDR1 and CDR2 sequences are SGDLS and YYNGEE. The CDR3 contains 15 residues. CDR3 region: CASSAPRVGAYGYTF. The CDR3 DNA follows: TGTGCCAGCAGCGCACCCAGGGTGGGGGCCTATGGCTACACCTTC.

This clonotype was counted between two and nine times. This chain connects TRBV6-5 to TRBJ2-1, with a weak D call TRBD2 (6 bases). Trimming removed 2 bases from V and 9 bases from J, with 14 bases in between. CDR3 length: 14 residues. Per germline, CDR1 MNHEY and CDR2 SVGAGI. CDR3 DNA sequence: TGTGCCAGCAGTTACGATGAACGGGGAGGTGAGCAGTTCTTC. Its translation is CASSYDERGGEQFF.

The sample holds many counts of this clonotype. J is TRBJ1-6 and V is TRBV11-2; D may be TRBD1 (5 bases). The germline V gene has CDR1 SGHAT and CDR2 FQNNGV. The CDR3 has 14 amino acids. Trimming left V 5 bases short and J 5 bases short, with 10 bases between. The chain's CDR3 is CASSPTDNNSPLHF. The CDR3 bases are TGTGCCAGCAGCCCGACAGATAATAATTCACCCCTCCACTTT.

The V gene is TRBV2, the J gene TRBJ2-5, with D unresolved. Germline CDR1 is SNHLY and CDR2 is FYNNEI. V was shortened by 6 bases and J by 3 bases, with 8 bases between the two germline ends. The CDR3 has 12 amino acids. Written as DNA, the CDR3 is TGTGCCAGCAGCCCCCGGAAAGAGACCCAGTACTTC. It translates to CASSPRKETQYF.

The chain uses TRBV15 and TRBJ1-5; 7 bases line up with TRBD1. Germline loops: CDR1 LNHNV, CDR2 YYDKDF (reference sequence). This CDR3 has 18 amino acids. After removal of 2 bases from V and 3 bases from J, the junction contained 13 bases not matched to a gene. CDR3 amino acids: CATSRSLGRGRFNQPQHF. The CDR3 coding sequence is TGTGCCACCAGCAGATCCCTGGGTAGGGGGCGGTTCAATCAGCCCCAGCATTTT.

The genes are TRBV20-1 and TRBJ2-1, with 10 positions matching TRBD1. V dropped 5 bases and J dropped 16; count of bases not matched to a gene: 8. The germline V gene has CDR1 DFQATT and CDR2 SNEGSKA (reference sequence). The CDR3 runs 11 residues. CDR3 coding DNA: TGCAGTGCTCTAATCCGGGACAGGGGTTTCTTC. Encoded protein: CSALIRDRGFF.

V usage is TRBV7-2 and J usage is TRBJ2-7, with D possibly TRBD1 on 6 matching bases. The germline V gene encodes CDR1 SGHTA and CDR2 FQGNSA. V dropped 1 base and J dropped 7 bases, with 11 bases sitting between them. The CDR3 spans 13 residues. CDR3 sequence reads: CASSLGQGREQYV. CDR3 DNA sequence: TGTGCCAGCAGCTTAGGGCAGGGGAGAGAGCAGTACGTC.

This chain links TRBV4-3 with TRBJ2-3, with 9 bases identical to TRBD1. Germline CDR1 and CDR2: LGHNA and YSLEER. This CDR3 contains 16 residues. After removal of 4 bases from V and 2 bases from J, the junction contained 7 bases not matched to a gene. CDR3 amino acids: CASSPTGQGLTDTQYF. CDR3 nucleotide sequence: TGCGCCAGCAGCCCAACAGGACAGGGGCTCACAGATACGCAGTATTTT.

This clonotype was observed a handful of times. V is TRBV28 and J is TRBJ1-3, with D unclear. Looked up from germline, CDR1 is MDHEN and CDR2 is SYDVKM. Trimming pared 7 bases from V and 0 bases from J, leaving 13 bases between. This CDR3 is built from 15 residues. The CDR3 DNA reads TGTGCCAGCACTAATCTTCATTTCTCTGGAAACACCATATATTTT. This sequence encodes CASTNLHFSGNTIYF.

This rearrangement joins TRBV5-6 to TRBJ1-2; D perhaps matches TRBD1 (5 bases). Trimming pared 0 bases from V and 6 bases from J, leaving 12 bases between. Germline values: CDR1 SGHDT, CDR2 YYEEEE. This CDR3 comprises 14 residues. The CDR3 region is CASSLGQSGNGYTF. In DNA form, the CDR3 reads TGTGCCAGCAGCTTGGGACAGTCCGGTAATGGCTACACCTTC. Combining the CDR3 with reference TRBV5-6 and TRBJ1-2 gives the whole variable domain DAGVTQSPTHLIKTRGQQVTLRCSPKSGHDTVSWYQQALGQGPQFIFQYYEEEERQRGNFPDRFSGHQFPNYSSELNVNALLLGDSALYLCASSLGQSGNGYTFGSGTRLTVV.

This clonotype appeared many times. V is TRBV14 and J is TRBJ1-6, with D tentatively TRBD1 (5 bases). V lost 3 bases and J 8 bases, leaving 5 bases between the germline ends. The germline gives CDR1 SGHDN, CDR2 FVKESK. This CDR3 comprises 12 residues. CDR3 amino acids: CASSQGDSPLHF. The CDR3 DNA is TGTGCCAGCAGCCAGGGGGATTCACCCCTCCACTTT.

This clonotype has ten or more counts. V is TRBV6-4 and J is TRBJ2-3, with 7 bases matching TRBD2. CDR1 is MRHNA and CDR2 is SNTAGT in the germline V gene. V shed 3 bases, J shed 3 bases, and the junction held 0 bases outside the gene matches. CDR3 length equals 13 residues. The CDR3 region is CASSERGTDTQYF. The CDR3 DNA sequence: TGTGCCAGCAGTGAGCGGGGGACAGATACGCAGTATTTT.